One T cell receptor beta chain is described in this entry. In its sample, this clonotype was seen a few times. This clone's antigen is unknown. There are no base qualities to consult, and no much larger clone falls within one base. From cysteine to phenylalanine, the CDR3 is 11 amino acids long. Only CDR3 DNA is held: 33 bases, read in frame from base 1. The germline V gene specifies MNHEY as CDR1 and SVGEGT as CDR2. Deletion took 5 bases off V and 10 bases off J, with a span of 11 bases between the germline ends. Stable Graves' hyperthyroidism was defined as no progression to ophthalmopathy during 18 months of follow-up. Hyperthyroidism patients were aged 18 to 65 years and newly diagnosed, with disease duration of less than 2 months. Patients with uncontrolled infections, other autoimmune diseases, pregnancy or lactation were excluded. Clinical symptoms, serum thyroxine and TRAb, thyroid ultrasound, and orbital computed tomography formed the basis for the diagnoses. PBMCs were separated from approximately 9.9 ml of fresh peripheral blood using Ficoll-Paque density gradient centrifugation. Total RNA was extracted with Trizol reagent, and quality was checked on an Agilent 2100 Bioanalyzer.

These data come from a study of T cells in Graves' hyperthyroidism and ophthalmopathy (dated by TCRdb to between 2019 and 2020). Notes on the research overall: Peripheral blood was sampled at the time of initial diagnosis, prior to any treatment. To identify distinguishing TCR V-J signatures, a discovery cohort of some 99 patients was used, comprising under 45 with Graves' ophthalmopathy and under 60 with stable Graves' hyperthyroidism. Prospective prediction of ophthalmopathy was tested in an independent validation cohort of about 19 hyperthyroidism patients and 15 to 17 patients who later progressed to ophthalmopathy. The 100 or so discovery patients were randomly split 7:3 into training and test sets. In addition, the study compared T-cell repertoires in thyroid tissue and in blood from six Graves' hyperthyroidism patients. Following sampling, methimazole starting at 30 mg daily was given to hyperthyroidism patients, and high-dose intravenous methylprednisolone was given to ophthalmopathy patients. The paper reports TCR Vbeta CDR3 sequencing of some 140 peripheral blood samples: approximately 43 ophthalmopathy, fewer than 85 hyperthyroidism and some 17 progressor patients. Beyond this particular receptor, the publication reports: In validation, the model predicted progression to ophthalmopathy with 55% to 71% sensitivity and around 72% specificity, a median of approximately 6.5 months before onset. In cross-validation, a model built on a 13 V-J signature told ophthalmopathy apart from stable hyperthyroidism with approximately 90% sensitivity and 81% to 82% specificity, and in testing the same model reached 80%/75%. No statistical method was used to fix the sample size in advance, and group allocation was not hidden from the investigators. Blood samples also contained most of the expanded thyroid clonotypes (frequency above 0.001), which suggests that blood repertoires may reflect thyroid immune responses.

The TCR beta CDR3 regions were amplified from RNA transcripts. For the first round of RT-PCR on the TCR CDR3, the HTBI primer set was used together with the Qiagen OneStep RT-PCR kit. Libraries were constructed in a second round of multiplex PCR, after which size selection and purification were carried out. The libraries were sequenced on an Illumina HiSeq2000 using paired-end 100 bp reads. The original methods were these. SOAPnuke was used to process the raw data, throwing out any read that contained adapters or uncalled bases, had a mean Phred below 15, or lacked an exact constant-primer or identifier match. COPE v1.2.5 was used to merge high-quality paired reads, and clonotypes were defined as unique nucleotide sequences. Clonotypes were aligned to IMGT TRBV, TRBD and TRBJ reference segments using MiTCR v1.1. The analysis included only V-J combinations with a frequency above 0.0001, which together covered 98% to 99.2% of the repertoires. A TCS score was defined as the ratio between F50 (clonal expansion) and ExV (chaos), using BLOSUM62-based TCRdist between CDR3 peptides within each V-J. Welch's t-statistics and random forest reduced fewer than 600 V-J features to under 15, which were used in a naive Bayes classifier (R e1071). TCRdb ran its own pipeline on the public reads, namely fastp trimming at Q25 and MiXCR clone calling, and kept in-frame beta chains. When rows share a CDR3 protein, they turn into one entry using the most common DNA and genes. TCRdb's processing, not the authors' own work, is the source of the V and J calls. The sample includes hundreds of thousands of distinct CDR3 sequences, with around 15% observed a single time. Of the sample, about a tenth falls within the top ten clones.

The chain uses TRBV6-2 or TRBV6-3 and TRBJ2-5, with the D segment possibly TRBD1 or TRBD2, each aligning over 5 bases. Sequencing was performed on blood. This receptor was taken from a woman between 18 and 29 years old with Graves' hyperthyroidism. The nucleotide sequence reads TGTGCCAGCAGTCAGGGACCTAGCCAGTACTTC. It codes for CASSQGPSQYF.